This T cell receptor beta chain was retrieved from a study of T cell responses to AZD1222 COVID-19 vaccine. Study in general: Investigators merged groups given second doses at roughly 4 or roughly 12 weeks. Findings of the study overall: Among those given AZD1222, only five to seven were seropositive at baseline. After the peak T cell response, and only then, were repertoires sampled.

Sequencing was performed with immunoSEQ multiplex PCR; in TCRdb, only in-frame clones are kept and a portion is missing. The sample contains approximately 160,000 clones, around 93% of which appear only once. As concerns this clone: The antigen remains undetermined.

J lost 0 bases, V lost 6 bases, and 14 bases had no gene match. Germline V CDR1 and CDR2: LNHDA, SQIVND (reference sequence). The CDR3 extends over 18 amino acids. The input for sequencing was peripheral blood, taken on day 0 of AZD1222 vaccination. The TCR comes from an adult in good health. V is TRBV19 and J is TRBJ2-7; TRBD2 matches at 10 bases. This CDR3 reads CASSPLVSGRASSYEQYF. In nucleotides, the CDR3 is TGTGCCAGTAGCCCTCTCGTGAGCGGGAGGGCCAGCTCCTACGAGCAGTACTTC.